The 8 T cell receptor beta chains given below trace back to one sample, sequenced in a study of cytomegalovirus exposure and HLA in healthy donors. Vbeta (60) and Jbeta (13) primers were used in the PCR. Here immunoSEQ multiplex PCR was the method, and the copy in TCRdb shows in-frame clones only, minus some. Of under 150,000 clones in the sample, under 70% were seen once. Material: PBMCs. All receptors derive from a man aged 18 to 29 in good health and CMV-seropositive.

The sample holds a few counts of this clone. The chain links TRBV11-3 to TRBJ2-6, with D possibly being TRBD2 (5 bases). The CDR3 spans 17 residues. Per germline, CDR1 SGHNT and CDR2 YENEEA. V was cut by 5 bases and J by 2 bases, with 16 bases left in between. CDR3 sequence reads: CASSPGETKAGANVLTF. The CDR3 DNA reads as TGTGCCAGCAGCCCCGGGGAGACCAAGGCTGGGGCCAACGTCCTGACTTTC.

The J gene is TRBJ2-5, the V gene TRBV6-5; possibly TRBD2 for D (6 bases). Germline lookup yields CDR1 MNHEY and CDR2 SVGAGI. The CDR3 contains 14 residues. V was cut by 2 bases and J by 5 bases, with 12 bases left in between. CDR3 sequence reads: CASSYGTRGETQYF. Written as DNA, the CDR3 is TGTGCCAGCAGTTACGGTACTCGGGGGGAGACCCAGTACTTC.

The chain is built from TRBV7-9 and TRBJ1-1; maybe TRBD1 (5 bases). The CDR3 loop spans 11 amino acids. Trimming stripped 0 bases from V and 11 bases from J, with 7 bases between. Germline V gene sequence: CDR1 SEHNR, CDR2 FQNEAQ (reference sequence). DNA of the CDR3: TGTGCCAGCAGCTTAGCGGGGGGTGCTTTCTTT. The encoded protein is CASSLAGGAFF. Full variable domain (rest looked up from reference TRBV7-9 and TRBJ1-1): DTGVSQNPRHKITKRGQNVTFRCDPISEHNRLYWYRQTLGQGPEFLTYFQNEAQLEKSRLLSDRFSAERPKGSFSTLEIQRTEQGDSAMYLCASSLAGGAFFGQGTRLTVV.

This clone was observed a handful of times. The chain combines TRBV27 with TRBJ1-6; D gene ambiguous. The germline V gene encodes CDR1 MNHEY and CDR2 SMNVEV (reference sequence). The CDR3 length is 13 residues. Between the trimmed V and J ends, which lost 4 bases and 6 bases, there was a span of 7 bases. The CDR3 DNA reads TGTGCCAGCAGTTCCTACGGTAATTCACCCCTCCACTTT. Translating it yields CASSSYGNSPLHF.

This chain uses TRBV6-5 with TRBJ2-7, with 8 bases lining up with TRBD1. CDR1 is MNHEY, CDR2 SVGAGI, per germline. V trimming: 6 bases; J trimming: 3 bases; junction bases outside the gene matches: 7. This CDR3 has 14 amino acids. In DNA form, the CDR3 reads TGTGCCAGCAGCCCAAGGACAGGGAGCTACGAGCAGTACTTC. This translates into CASSPRTGSYEQYF.

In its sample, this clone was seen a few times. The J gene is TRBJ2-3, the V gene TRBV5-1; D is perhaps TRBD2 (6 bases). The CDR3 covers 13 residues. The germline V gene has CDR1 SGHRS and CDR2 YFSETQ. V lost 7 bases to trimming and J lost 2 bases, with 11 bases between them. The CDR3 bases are TGCGCCAGCCGGAGGGACCCCACAGATACGCAGTATTTT. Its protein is CASRRDPTDTQYF.

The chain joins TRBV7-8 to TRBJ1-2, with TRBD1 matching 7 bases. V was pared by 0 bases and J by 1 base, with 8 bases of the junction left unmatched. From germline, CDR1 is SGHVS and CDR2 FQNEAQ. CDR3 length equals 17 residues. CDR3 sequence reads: CASSLASSDRFNYGYTF. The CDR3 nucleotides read TGTGCCAGCAGCTTAGCGTCGTCGGACAGGTTTAACTATGGCTACACCTTC.

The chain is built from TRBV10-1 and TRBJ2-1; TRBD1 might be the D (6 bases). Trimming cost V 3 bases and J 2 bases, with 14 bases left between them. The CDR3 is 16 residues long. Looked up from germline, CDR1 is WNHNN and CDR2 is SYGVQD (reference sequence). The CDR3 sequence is CASSEGDIAPYNEQFF. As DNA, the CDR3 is TGCGCCAGCAGTGAAGGGGACATAGCCCCCTACAATGAGCAGTTCTTC.